Described below is a single TCR beta chain sequence and its context. Its antigen is not identified. V gave up 3 bases and J gave up 7 bases; unmatched junction bases: 11. The V gene's germline CDR1 is MGHRA and CDR2 YSYEKL. The CDR3 is 15 amino acids. These data are taken from a study of cytomegalovirus exposure and HLA in healthy donors. Primers for the PCR totalled 60 Vbeta and 13 Jbeta. Method: immunoSEQ multiplex PCR; TCRdb's copy keeps in-frame clones and lacks some. The sample has under 70,000 clones; about 67% are singletons. The study's findings and limits: In a later analysis, the majority of CMV-associated beta chains seemingly showed HLA restriction. The authors later found HLA-associated TCR beta chains more clonally expanded than equally common others. Among donors in an Asian-associated ancestry cluster, a later analysis reportedly found fewer N-insertions than the roughly 610-donor mean. A later analysis found TCR association rates differed by HLA locus, highest for DRB1 and lowest for HLA-C.

This chain connects TRBV4-1 to TRBJ2-5; 7 nucleotides line up with TRBD2. The sample comprised PBMCs. This clonotype originated in a man in his forties or fifties in good health and CMV-seropositive. The CDR3 region has the DNA TGCGCCAGCAGCCATCCCACCCGGGGGGAGCGGACCCAGTACTTC. It codes for CASSHPTRGERTQYF.